A selection of T cell receptor beta chains follows, all from one sample in a study of blood T cell repertoires in COVID-19. Clones were read by immunoSEQ multiplex PCR, and TCRdb kept only the in-frame ones, dropping some. This sample has 95,000 to 150,000 clones; roughly four fifths occur once, and the top ten carry around 10%. The specimen sequenced was peripheral blood. The receptors come from a human donor in a cohort sampled during active COVID-19. Each CDR3 is given with its conserved first and last residue. The D gene is left open where the match is weak. Not every row has a clone size; where given, it reads once, few, many or a size class.

len,v_gene,j_gene,d_gene,abundance,CDR3aa,CDR3nt
13,TRBV6-5,TRBJ1-6,NA,NA,CASSRDTNSPLHF,TGTGCCAGCAGCCGGGACACAAATTCACCCCTCCACTTT
15,TRBV18,TRBJ2-3,TRBD2,once,CASSPPGLAPDTQYF,TGTGCCAGCTCACCACCGGGACTAGCCCCAGATACGCAGTATTTT
16,TRBV18,TRBJ2-1,TRBD2,few,CASSPAELAGANEQFF,TGTGCCAGCTCACCGGCAGAGTTAGCGGGGGCCAATGAGCAGTTCTTC
15,TRBV14,TRBJ2-3,NA,NA,CASSQVQGYTDTQYF,TGTGCCAGCAGCCAAGTGCAGGGGTACACAGATACGCAGTATTTT
14,TRBV25-1,TRBJ1-5,NA,few,CASSEAGNNQPQHF,TGTGCCAGCAGTGAGGCAGGGAACAATCAGCCCCAGCATTTT
16,TRBV7-9,TRBJ2-7,NA,NA,CASSLAVGLDSTEQYF,TGTGCCAGCAGCTTAGCCGTAGGTTTGGACTCCACTGAGCAGTACTTC
15,TRBV7-2,TRBJ2-3,TRBD1,NA,CASSLAQGAPDTQYF,TGTGCCAGCAGCTTAGCACAGGGGGCGCCAGATACGCAGTATTTT
17,TRBV7-2,TRBJ1-1,TRBD1,NA,CASLHGQGRVGGTEAFF,TGTGCCAGCCTCCACGGACAGGGACGCGTTGGTGGCACTGAAGCTTTCTTT
17,TRBV10-1,TRBJ1-3,TRBD1,NA,CASSEFQGAADGNTIYF,TGCGCCAGCAGTGAGTTCCAGGGGGCTGCGGACGGAAACACCATATATTTT
15,TRBV4-1,TRBJ2-7,TRBD1,NA,CASSPGQGLTYEQYF,TGCGCCAGCAGCCCTGGACAGGGATTGACCTACGAGCAGTACTTC
15,TRBV4-1,TRBJ2-5,TRBD2,NA,CASSQRTSGGETQYF,TGCGCCAGCAGCCAACGGACTAGCGGGGGTGAGACCCAGTACTTC
16,TRBV18,TRBJ1-3,NA,NA,CASSGQSPSSGNTIYF,TGTGCCAGCTCAGGACAAAGCCCGAGCTCTGGAAACACCATATATTTT
16,TRBV7-8,TRBJ1-2,NA,NA,CASSLVPHRVNYGYTF,TGTGCCAGCAGCCTCGTCCCCCACAGGGTCAACTATGGCTACACCTTC
16,TRBV18,TRBJ2-1,NA,NA,CASSSSRDGGAGEQFF,TGTGCCAGCTCATCAAGCCGGGATGGGGGGGCCGGTGAGCAGTTCTTC
16,TRBV5-6,TRBJ2-1,TRBD2,once,CASSFRSGGAYNEQFF,TGTGCCAGCAGCTTTCGCAGCGGGGGGGCATACAATGAGCAGTTCTTC
18,TRBV4-1,TRBJ2-2,TRBD2,NA,CASSQEPSGGANTGELFF,TGCGCCAGCAGCCAAGAACCTAGCGGGGGGGCTAACACCGGGGAGCTGTTTTTT